This passage covers 18 T cell receptor beta chains from one sample sequenced in a study of T cell responses to AZD1222 COVID-19 vaccine. Assay used: immunoSEQ multiplex PCR; TCRdb lists only in-frame clones, some missing. The repertoire holds about 110,000 clones, with around 90% as singletons. This specimen consisted of peripheral blood, obtained on day 0 of AZD1222 vaccination. The receptors were gathered from an adult in good health.

The rearrangement joins TRBV19 to TRBJ1-5; D unresolved. V was clipped by 2 bases and J by 0 bases, with 8 bases between them. The CDR3 length is 15 residues. The germline gives CDR1 LNHDA, CDR2 SQIVND (reference sequence). CDR3 protein: CASSINPNSNQPQHF. The CDR3 DNA reads as TGTGCCAGTAGTATAAACCCTAATAGCAATCAGCCCCAGCATTTT.

The chain couples TRBV7-2 to TRBJ2-5; perhaps TRBD2 as D (7 bases). The ends were cut back, 1 base at V and 5 bases at J, with 14 bases in the middle. The germline CDR1 and CDR2 sequences are SGHTA and FQGNSA. The CDR3 extends over 15 amino acids. The DNA for the CDR3 is TGTGCCAGCAGCTTAGGAGGGGGGGCCGGGGAGACCCAGTACTTC. This codes for CASSLGGGAGETQYF.

The chain carries TRBV2 and TRBJ2-4; maybe TRBD1 (5 bases). V was clipped by 6 bases and J by 0 bases, with 15 bases between them. The germline V gene encodes CDR1 SNHLY and CDR2 FYNNEI. The CDR3 is made up of 16 amino acids. The CDR3, as DNA: TGTGCCAGCAGCGCCGGACGGACACTAGCCAAAAACATTCAGTACTTC. Amino acid sequence: CASSAGRTLAKNIQYF.

The chain carries TRBV4-2 and TRBJ1-5; D ambiguous. This CDR3 contains 15 residues. In germline, CDR1 is LGHNA, CDR2 YNFKEQ. Trimming took off 0 bases at V and 4 bases at J, with 10 bases between the two ends. This chain's CDR3 is CASSQEMDLNQPQHF. The CDR3 DNA reads TGTGCCAGCAGCCAAGAGATGGATCTAAATCAGCCCCAGCATTTT.

The chain employs TRBV18 and TRBJ2-3, with D uncertain. The CDR3 length is 11 residues. Germline values: CDR1 KGHSH, CDR2 LQKENI. With 3 bases removed from V and 6 bases from J, the gap between germline ends came to 4 bases. The chain's CDR3 is CASSPEDTQYF. Written as DNA, the CDR3 is TGTGCCAGCTCACCGGAGGATACGCAGTATTTT.

The chain joins TRBV27 to TRBJ2-1; perhaps TRBD2 as D (7 bases). Trimming removed 5 bases at V and 4 bases at J, with 15 bases between. The CDR3 length is 15 residues. CDR1 is MNHEY and CDR2 is SMNVEV in the germline V gene (reference sequence). The CDR3, as DNA: TGTGCCAGCAGTCGAAGGGGGGGATCATACAATGAGCAGTTCTTC. It specifies CASSRRGGSYNEQFF.

V usage is TRBV19 and J usage is TRBJ1-4; D remains ambiguous. The length of the CDR3 is 15 residues. Germline V CDR1 and CDR2: LNHDA, SQIVND (reference sequence). Between the trimmed V and J ends, which lost 0 bases and 7 bases, there was a span of 12 bases. CDR3 nucleotides: TGTGCCAGTAGTATAGATCGCGCGGGATCTGAAAAACTGTTTTTT. The encoded protein is CASSIDRAGSEKLFF.

V usage is TRBV27 and J usage is TRBJ1-3, with D perhaps matching TRBD1 (5 bases). The CDR3 is 13 residues long. Deletions cut 3 bases from V and 4 bases from J, with 7 bases between. CDR1 MNHEY and CDR2 SMNVEV come from the germline V gene (reference sequence). The CDR3 sequence: CASSFGGGNTIYF. Here the CDR3 DNA reads TGTGCCAGCAGTTTTGGGGGGGGAAACACCATATATTTT.

The genes are TRBV5-6 and TRBJ2-7; D is possibly TRBD1 (6 bases). This CDR3 comprises 17 residues. The germline V gene encodes CDR1 SGHDT and CDR2 YYEEEE. With 4 bases removed from V and 0 bases from J, the gap between germline ends came to 20 bases. The CDR3 reads CASSGEGQGLGSYEQYF. The DNA for the CDR3 is TGTGCCAGCAGCGGAGAGGGTCAGGGGCTGGGCTCCTACGAGCAGTACTTC.

This chain joins TRBV27 and TRBJ2-1; 9 bases are a match to TRBD1. The junction had 4 bases not matched to a gene; V was cut back by 6 bases and J by 7 bases. Germline V gives CDR1 MNHEY, CDR2 SMNVEV (reference sequence). The CDR3 spans 13 residues. As DNA, the CDR3 is TGTGCCAGCAGGCAACAGGGGGCGAATGAGCAGTTCTTC. Translated, it gives CASRQQGANEQFF.

CDR3 bases: TGTGCCAGCATCATGGGGGGGAGCTCCTACGAGCAGTACTTC. It is translated as CASIMGGSSYEQYF. The V gene is TRBV28, the J gene TRBJ2-7; 7 nucleotides line up with TRBD2. Germline V CDR1 and CDR2: MDHEN, SYDVKM. V trimming: 7 bases; J trimming: 0 bases; junction bases outside the gene matches: 6. The CDR3 consists of 14 residues.

V gene TRBV7-2 combines with J gene TRBJ1-6; D gene unclear. Per the germline V gene, CDR1 is SGHTA and CDR2 is FQGNSA. The CDR3 sequence is 16 residues long. The ends were cut back, 5 bases at V and 8 bases at J, with 19 bases in the middle. This CDR3 is CASSPEGSTGYSPLHF. The CDR3 coding sequence is TGTGCCAGCAGCCCGGAGGGCAGCACGGGTTATTCACCCCTCCACTTT.

The chain employs TRBV3-1 (or the pseudogene TRBV3-2) and TRBJ2-2, with 10 bases identical to TRBD1. Germline CDR1 reads LGHDT; CDR2 reads YNNKEL (reference sequence). The junction had 7 bases not matched to a gene; V was cut back by 3 bases and J by 3 bases. CDR3 length: 17 amino acids. CDR3 coding DNA: TGTGCCAGCAGCCAGTACCGAGACAGGGGGCACACCGGGGAGCTGTTTTTT. Protein: CASSQYRDRGHTGELFF.

The J gene is TRBJ1-1, the V gene TRBV2, with D hard to call. Trimming left V 7 bases short and J 1 base short, with 16 bases between. This CDR3 spans 15 amino acids. Germline lookup yields CDR1 SNHLY and CDR2 FYNNEI. The CDR3 reads CASTSDIRRNTEAFF. As DNA, the CDR3 is TGTGCCAGCACCAGTGACATACGACGGAACACTGAAGCTTTCTTT.

The chain is built from TRBV4-3 and TRBJ1-2; D is uncertain. The CDR3 runs 14 residues. V was trimmed by 4 bases and J by 11 bases, leaving 20 bases between them. Looked up from germline, CDR1 is LGHNA and CDR2 is YSLEER. The CDR3 region is CASSRSVGYAMYTF. DNA of the CDR3: TGCGCCAGCAGCCGATCCGTAGGTTACGCTATGTACACCTTC.

The CDR3 DNA reads TGTGCCAGCAGCTTAAGCCAGGGGAACACTGAAGCTTTCTTT. This sequence encodes CASSLSQGNTEAFF. The chain combines TRBV7-9 with TRBJ1-1; possibly TRBD1 for D (5 bases). CDR1 is SEHNR and CDR2 is FQNEAQ in the germline V gene (reference sequence). Deletions cut 2 bases from V and 1 base from J, with 8 bases between. The CDR3 length is 14 residues.

CDR3 sequence reads: CASSWGTNTEAFF. The DNA of the CDR3 is TGTGCCAGCAGCTGGGGGACCAACACTGAAGCTTTCTTT. This chain joins TRBV5-6 and TRBJ1-1; perhaps TRBD1 as D (5 bases). CDR1 and CDR2 from the germline V gene are SGHDT and YYEEEE. Trimming took 3 bases from V and 2 from J, leaving 8 bases between them. This CDR3 is built from 13 residues.

CDR3 coding DNA: TGTGCCAGCAGTAAGACAGGGTTGGAGACCCAGTACTTC. This sequence encodes CASSKTGLETQYF. This rearrangement joins TRBV28 to TRBJ2-5, with 7 positions matching TRBD1. This CDR3 spans 13 amino acids. Germline CDR1 and CDR2: MDHEN and SYDVKM. The V and J ends lost 5 bases and 5 bases, in that order; junction bases with no gene match: 5. The variable domain in full, completed from reference TRBV28 and TRBJ2-5, reads DVKVTQSSRYLVKRTGEKVFLECVQDMDHENMFWYRQDPGLGLRLIYFSYDVKMKEKGDIPEGYSVSREKKERFSLILESASTNQTSMYLCASSKTGLETQYFGPGTRLLVL.